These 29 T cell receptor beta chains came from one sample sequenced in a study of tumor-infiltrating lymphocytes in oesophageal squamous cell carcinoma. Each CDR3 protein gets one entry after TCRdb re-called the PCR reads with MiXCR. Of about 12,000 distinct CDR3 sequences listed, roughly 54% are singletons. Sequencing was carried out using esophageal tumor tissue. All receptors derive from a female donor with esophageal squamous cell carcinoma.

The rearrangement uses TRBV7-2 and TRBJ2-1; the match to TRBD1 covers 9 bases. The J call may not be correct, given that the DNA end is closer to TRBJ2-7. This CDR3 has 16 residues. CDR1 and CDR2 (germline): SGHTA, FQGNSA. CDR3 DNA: TGTGCCAGCAGCCGGTGGAGTACAGGGGGCTGGGACGAGCAGTACTTC. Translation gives CASSRWSTGGWDEQYF.

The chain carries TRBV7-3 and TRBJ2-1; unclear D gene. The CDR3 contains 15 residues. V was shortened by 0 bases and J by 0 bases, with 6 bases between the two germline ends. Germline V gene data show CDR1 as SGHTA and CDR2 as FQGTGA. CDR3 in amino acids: CASSLTVSSYNEQFF. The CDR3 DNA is TGTGCCAGCAGCTTAACTGTAAGCTCCTACAATGAGCAGTTCTTC.

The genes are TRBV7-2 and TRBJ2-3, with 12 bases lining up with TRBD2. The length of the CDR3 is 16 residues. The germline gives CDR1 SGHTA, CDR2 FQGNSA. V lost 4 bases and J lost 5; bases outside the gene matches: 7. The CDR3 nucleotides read TGTGCCAGCAGCTCTCAGCTAGCGGGAGGGGGAGATACGCAGTATTTT. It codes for CASSSQLAGGGDTQYF.

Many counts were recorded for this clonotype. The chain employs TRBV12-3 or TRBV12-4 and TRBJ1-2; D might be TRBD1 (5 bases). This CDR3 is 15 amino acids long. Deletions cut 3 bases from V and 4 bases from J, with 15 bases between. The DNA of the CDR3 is TGTGCCAGCAGTTTCCGCGGGGGTGAGCCCTATGGCTACACCTTC. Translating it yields CASSFRGGEPYGYTF.

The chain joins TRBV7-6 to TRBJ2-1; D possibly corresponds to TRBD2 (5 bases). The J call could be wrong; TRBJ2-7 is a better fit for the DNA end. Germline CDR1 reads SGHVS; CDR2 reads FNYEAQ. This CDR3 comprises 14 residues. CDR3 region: CASSGKGGPYEQYF. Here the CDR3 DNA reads TGTGCCAGCAGCGGGAAAGGCGGGCCCTACGAGCAGTACTTC.

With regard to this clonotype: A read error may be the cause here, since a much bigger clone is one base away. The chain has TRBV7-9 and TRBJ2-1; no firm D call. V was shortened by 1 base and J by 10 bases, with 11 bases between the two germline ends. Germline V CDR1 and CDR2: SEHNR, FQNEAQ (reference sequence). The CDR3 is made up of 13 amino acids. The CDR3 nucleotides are TGTGCCAGCAGCTTAGTTCTAAGCTACGAGCAGTTCTTC. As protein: CASSLVLSYEQFF.

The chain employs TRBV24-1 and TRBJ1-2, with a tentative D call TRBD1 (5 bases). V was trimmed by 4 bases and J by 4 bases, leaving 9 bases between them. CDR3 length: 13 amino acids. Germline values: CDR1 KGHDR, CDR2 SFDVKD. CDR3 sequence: CATSDRQTYGYTF. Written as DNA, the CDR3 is TGTGCCACCAGTGACCGACAGACCTATGGCTACACCTTC.

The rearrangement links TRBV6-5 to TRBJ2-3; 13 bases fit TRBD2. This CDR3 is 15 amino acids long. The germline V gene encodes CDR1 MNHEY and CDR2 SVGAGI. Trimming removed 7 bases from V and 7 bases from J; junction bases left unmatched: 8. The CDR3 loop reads CASTRLAGGLNTQYF. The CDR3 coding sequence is TGTGCCAGCACAAGACTAGCGGGAGGATTAAATACGCAGTATTTT.

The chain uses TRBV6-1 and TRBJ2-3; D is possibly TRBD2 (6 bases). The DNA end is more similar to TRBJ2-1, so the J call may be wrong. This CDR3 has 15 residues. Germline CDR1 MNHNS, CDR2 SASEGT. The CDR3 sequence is CASSSPGLHDNEQFF. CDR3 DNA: TGTGCCAGCAGTTCACCGGGACTCCACGACAATGAGCAGTTCTTC.

The CDR3 region is CASSLDQGRETQYF. The CDR3 DNA follows: TGTGCCAGCAGCTTAGATCAGGGTAGAGAGACCCAGTACTTC. V gene TRBV7-9 combines with J gene TRBJ2-6; possibly TRBD1 for D (5 bases). Near its end, the DNA agrees better with TRBJ2-5, so the J call may be wrong. The CDR3 length is 14 residues. Germline CDR1 reads SEHNR; CDR2 reads FQNEAQ (reference sequence).

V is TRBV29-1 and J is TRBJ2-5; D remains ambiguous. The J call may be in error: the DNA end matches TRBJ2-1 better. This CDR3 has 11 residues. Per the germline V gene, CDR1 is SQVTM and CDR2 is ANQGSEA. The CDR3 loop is CSVLRNNEQFF. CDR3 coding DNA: TGCAGCGTGCTACGAAACAATGAGCAGTTCTTC.

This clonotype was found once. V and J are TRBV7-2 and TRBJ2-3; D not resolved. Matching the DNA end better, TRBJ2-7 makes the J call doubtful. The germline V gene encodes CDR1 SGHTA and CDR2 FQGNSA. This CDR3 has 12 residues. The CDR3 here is CASNGGGYEQYF. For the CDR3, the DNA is TGTGCCAGCAACGGCGGCGGATATGAGCAGTACTTC.

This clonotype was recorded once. The CDR3, as DNA: TGTGCCAGCAGTGGGACCAGCTCCTACGAGCAGTACTTC. The encoded protein is CASSGTSSYEQYF. The chain couples TRBV6-2 or TRBV6-3 to TRBJ2-5, with D perhaps being TRBD1 or TRBD2 (5 bases each). The DNA end is more similar to TRBJ2-7, so the J call may be wrong. Looked up from germline, CDR1 is MNHEY and CDR2 is SVGEGT. The CDR3 is 13 residues long.

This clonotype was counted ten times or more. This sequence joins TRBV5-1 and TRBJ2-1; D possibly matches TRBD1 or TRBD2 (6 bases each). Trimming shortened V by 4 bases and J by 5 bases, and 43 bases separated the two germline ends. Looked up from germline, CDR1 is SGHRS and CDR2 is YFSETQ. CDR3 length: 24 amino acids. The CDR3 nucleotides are TGCGCCAGCAGCGATCCCGGACGGCCAGGGTTGGGGGGCTCCGATAGGGGTGTGAACAATGAGCAGTTCTTC. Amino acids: CASSDPGRPGLGGSDRGVNNEQFF.

The CDR3 region is CASRPETVNTEAFF. For the CDR3, the DNA is TGTGCCAGCAGACCTGAGACGGTGAACACTGAAGCTTTCTTT. This chain links TRBV12-3 or TRBV12-4 with TRBJ1-1, with D hard to call. The CDR3 is made up of 14 amino acids. V shed 6 bases and J shed 0 bases, with 11 bases lying between them.

The CDR3 loop reads CASSLVSGPETQYF. The CDR3 bases are TGTGCCAGCAGCTTAGTTTCAGGGCCTGAGACCCAGTACTTC. V is TRBV7-8 and J is TRBJ2-5; tentative D call: TRBD1 (5 bases). Germline lookup yields CDR1 SGHVS and CDR2 FQNEAQ. The length of the CDR3 is 14 residues. With 1 base removed from V and 5 bases from J, the gap between germline ends came to 11 bases.

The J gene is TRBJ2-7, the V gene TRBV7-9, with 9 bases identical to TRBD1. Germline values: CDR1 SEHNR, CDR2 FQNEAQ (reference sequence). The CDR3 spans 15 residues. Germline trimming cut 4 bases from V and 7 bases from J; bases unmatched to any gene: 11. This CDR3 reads CASSSGTGIYNEQYF. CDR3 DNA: TGTGCCAGCAGCTCTGGGACAGGGATCTACAATGAGCAGTACTTC.

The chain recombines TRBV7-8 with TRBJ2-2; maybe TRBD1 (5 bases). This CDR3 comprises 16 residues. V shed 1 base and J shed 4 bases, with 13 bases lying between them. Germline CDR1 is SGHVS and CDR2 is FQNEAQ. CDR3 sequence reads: CASSLDSGSPTGELFF. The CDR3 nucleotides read TGTGCCAGCAGCTTAGACTCAGGGTCCCCCACCGGGGAGCTGTTTTTT. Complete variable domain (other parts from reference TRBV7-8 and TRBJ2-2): GAGVSQSPRYKVAKRGQDVALRCDPISGHVSLFWYQQALGQGPEFLTYFQNEAQLDKSGLPSDRFFAERPEGSVSTLKIQRTQQEDSAVYLCASSLDSGSPTGELFFGEGSRLTVL.

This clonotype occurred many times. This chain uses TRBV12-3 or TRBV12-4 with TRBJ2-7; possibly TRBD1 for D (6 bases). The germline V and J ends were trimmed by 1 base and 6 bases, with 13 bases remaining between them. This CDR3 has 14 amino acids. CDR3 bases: TGTGCCAGCAGTTTAGGGGGGCCGAGGGGCGAGCAGTACTTC. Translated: CASSLGGPRGEQYF.

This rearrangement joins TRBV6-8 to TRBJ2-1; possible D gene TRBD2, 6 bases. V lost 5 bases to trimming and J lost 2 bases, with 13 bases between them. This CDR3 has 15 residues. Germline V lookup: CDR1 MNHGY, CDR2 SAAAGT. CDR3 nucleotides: TGTGCCAGCAGTCTGGGGGGATTGACCTACAATGAGCAGTTCTTC. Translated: CASSLGGLTYNEQFF.

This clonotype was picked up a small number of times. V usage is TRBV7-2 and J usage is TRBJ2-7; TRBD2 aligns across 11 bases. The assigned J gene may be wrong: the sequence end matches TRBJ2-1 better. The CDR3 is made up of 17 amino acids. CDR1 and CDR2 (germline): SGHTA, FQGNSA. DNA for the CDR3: TGTGCCAGCAGCTCCTTGGAGGGACTAGCGGTCTACAATGAGCAGTTCTTC. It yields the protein CASSSLEGLAVYNEQFF.

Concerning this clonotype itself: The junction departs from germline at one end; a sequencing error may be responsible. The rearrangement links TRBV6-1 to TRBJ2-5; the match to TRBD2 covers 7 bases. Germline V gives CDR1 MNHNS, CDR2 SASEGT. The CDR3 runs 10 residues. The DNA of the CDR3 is TGTGCCAGCAGGGAGGGACTATCGATCTTC. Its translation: CASREGLSIF.

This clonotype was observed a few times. In DNA form, the CDR3 reads TGTGCCAGCAGCCGACTAGCGGGAGGTTCAGATACGCAGTATTTT. Residues: CASSRLAGGSDTQYF. The chain couples TRBV7-2 to TRBJ2-3; 13 bases match TRBD2. The germline CDR1 and CDR2 sequences are SGHTA and FQGNSA. The CDR3 sequence is 15 residues long. The J segment lost 4 bases and the V segment lost 5 bases, leaving 3 bases of the junction unmatched.

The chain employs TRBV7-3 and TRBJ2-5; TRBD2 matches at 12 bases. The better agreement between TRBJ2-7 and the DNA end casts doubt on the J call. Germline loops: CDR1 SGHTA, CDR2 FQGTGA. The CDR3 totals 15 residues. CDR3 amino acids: CASSLVASGRAEQYF. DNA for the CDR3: TGTGCCAGCAGCTTAGTGGCTAGCGGGAGGGCCGAGCAGTACTTC.

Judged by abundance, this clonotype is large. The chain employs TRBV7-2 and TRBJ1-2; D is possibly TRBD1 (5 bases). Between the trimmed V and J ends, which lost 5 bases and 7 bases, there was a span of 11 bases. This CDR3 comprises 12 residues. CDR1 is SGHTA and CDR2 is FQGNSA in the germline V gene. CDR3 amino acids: CASSKRGFGYTF. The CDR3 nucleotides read TGTGCCAGCAGCAAGAGGGGTTTTGGCTACACCTTC.

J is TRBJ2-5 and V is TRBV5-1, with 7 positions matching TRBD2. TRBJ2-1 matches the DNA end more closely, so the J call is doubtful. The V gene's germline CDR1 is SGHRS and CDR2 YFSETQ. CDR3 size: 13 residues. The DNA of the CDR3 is TGCGCCAGCAGCTTGTTAGGGGACTACGAGCAGTTCTTC. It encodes CASSLLGDYEQFF.

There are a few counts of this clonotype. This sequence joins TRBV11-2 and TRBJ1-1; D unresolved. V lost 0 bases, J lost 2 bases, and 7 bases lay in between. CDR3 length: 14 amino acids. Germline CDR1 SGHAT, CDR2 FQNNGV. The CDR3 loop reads CASSLDGTNTEAFF. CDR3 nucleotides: TGTGCCAGCAGCTTAGACGGCACCAACACTGAAGCTTTCTTT.

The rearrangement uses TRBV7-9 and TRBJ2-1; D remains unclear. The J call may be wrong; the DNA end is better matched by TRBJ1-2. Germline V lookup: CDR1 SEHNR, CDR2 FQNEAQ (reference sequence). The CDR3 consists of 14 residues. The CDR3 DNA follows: TGTGCCAGCAGCTTATCCCCCGCTAACTATGGCTACACCTTC. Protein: CASSLSPANYGYTF.

The chain's CDR3 is CASSLAAGQLYNEQFF. Written as DNA, the CDR3 is TGTGCCAGCAGCTTGGCTGCGGGACAGCTTTACAATGAGCAGTTCTTC. The V gene is TRBV7-3, the J gene TRBJ2-1; D possibly corresponds to TRBD1 (7 bases). Germline loops: CDR1 SGHTA, CDR2 FQGTGA. Trimming took off 3 bases at V and 4 bases at J, with 16 bases between the two ends. CDR3 length: 16 amino acids.